This TCR beta chain was identified in a study of shared clonotypes between healthy human individuals. Study summary: Three CD4 naive, three CD4 memory, two CD8 naive and one CD8 memory plate were used per donor.

Original methodology: Junction-only sequences without quality scores came from ImmunoSEQ, so filtering differed. Sequenced by immunoSEQ multiplex PCR; TCRdb stores in-frame clones only, minus some. Clone size and V and J calls were adopted from that table, with D and trimming inferred from the DNA. The sample records some 1.1 million clones, 77% being singletons. Germline V gene data show CDR1 as GTSNPN and CDR2 as SVGIG (reference sequence). This CDR3 comprises 12 residues. Concerning this clone: A read error is likely here: a far larger clone is one base away. Distinct nucleotide sequences in the sample also encode this CDR3.

The sample was memory CD4+ T cells from PBMCs. Subset in this sample: CD45RA-negative fraction. This chain links TRBV30 with TRBJ2-3, with 7 bases identical to TRBD2. This clonotype originated in a man in his late teens or twenties in good health. Some clones in this sample may be carry-over from other donors' samples. CDR3 nucleotides: TGTGCCTGGAGTATAGGACTAGTAGGTTCCTCTTTT. Amino acids: CAWSIGLVGSSF.